The TCR beta chain under discussion was sequenced for a study of cytomegalovirus exposure and HLA in healthy donors. This CDR3 spans 12 amino acids. From germline, CDR1 is SQVTM and CDR2 ANQGSEA. The J segment lost 6 bases and the V segment lost 7 bases, leaving 4 bases of the junction unmatched. The PCR was carried out with 60 Vbeta primers and 13 Jbeta primers. Clones were read by immunoSEQ multiplex PCR, and TCRdb kept only the in-frame ones, dropping some. Of roughly 190,000 clones in the sample, about 13% were seen once. Input material: PBMCs. The TCR comes from a middle-aged man in good health and CMV-seropositive. The chain carries TRBV29-1 and TRBJ2-2; 8 nucleotides match TRBD1. CDR3 DNA: TGCAGCGGCGACAGGGGTGCCGGGGAGCTGTTTTTT. It codes for CSGDRGAGELFF.